This T cell receptor beta chain was documented in a study of STAT5B mutations in CD4+ large granular lymphocyte leukemia. Across the whole study: Among healthy controls, a particular HLA allele went with more CDR3 'QG' motifs. Study findings and constraints: Without putative leukemic clones, patient CD4-sorted repertoires remained more clonal than healthy CD4+ repertoires. 8/27 top patient clones versus 2/35 control clones were TRBV06-family.

Sequencing was at survey level. Measured with immunoSEQ multiplex PCR; TCRdb has only the in-frame clones, and not every one. The sample yields around 21,000 clones, 60% to 80% seen once. This clone was seen a single time. No antigen is known for it. The CDR3 extends over 15 amino acids. V lost 3 bases to trimming and J lost 2 bases, with 14 bases between them. Germline V gene sequence: CDR1 SGHVS, CDR2 FQNEAQ. The specimen sequenced was CD4+ T cells from blood buffy coats. The chain recombines TRBV7-8 with TRBJ2-7; TRBD1 or TRBD2 may be the D gene (6 bases each). The receptor was derived from a human donor in good health. CDR3 loop: CASSLGGVGTYEQYF. The CDR3, as DNA: TGTGCCAGCAGCTTGGGGGGCGTAGGGACCTACGAGCAGTACTTC.